What follows are 22 T cell receptor beta chains derived from one specimen sequenced in a study of cytomegalovirus exposure and HLA in healthy donors. Primers included in the PCR were 60 Vbeta and 13 Jbeta primers. TCRdb's table, derived via immunoSEQ multiplex PCR, lists solely in-frame clones and lacks some. The table has some 140,000 clones, 70% to 75% seen once. Sample: PBMCs. All receptors derive from a woman in her 40s in good health and CMV-seronegative.

The rearrangement links TRBV4-3 to TRBJ2-5; a weak D match, TRBD1 (6 bases). This CDR3 is built from 16 residues. Germline CDR1 LGHNA, CDR2 YSLEER. V lost 0 bases to trimming and J lost 2 bases, with 13 bases between them. CDR3 sequence: CASSQDWCDRQETQYF. CDR3 coding DNA: TGCGCCAGCAGCCAAGATTGGTGCGACAGGCAAGAGACCCAGTACTTC.

The chain is built from TRBV5-1 and TRBJ2-7; D might be TRBD1 (7 bases). CDR3 size: 13 residues. V was trimmed by 2 bases and J by 4 bases, leaving 10 bases between them. Germline V gives CDR1 SGHRS, CDR2 YFSETQ. Here the CDR3 reads CASSLQGRYEQYF. The CDR3 DNA is TGCGCCAGCAGCTTACAGGGGAGGTACGAGCAGTACTTC.

As concerns this clone: The sample carries other DNA sequences with the same CDR3. The rearrangement links TRBV27 to TRBJ1-5; D is unresolved. The V and J ends lost 9 bases and 6 bases respectively, with 12 bases between them. Germline V gene data show CDR1 as MNHEY and CDR2 as SMNVEV (reference sequence). CDR3 size: 12 residues. DNA for the CDR3: TGTGCCAGTTCCCGAGGAGGTCAGCCCCAGCATTTT. As protein: CASSRGGQPQHF.

The chain couples TRBV5-1 to TRBJ2-3, with 7 bases aligning to TRBD2. The CDR3 extends over 14 amino acids. The V and J ends lost 4 bases and 0 bases, in that order; junction bases with no gene match: 2. Germline loops: CDR1 SGHRS, CDR2 YFSETQ. CDR3 in amino acids: CASSGGGSTDTQYF. The CDR3, as DNA: TGCGCCAGCAGCGGGGGAGGGAGCACAGATACGCAGTATTTT.

The chain is built from TRBV5-1 and TRBJ1-6; D may be TRBD1 (5 bases). The V end was cut by 4 bases, the J end by 10 bases, with 18 bases between. CDR3 length: 15 residues. From germline, CDR1 is SGHRS and CDR2 YFSETQ. CDR3: CASSPGTGRGSPLHF. CDR3 DNA: TGCGCCAGCAGCCCCGGGACGGGACGGGGGTCACCCCTCCACTTT.

J is TRBJ2-7 and V is TRBV6-5, with 8 nucleotides matching TRBD1. The germline V gene has CDR1 MNHEY and CDR2 SVGAGI. V shed 5 bases and J 3 bases; nucleotides not matched to a gene: 6. CDR3 length: 14 residues. CDR3 sequence (DNA): TGTGCCAGCAGTCCACGGACAGGGTTCTACGAGCAGTACTTC. Protein sequence: CASSPRTGFYEQYF.

V usage is TRBV19 and J usage is TRBJ1-5, with 8 bases that match TRBD1. The CDR3 totals 15 residues. CDR1 is LNHDA and CDR2 is SQIVND in the germline V gene (reference sequence). The J segment lost 0 bases and the V segment lost 7 bases, leaving 5 bases of the junction unmatched. DNA for the CDR3: TGTGCCAGTATTGCGACAGGGGATAGCAATCAGCCCCAGCATTTT. This translates into CASIATGDSNQPQHF. The full variable domain, completed using reference TRBV19 and TRBJ1-5, is DGGITQSPKYLFRKEGQNVTLSCEQNLNHDAMYWYRQDPGQGLRLIYYSQIVNDFQKGDIAEGYSVSREKKESFPLTVTSAQKNPTAFYLCASIATGDSNQPQHFGDGTRLSIL.

The chain uses TRBV7-8 and TRBJ2-5, with 12 bases fitting TRBD2. Germline assignment: CDR1 SGHVS and CDR2 FQNEAQ. This CDR3 has 14 residues. The trim removed 8 bases at V and 5 bases at J, leaving 6 bases unmatched. The CDR3 here is CASSWTSGVETQYF. CDR3 sequence (DNA): TGTGCCAGCTCCTGGACTAGCGGGGTCGAGACCCAGTACTTC.

This clone was counted only a few times. The chain has TRBV5-6 and TRBJ1-3; D not certain. The V end was cut by 4 bases, the J end by 2 bases, with 10 bases between. CDR3 size: 14 residues. Germline loops: CDR1 SGHDT, CDR2 YYEEEE. The CDR3 nucleotides are TGTGCCAGCAGCCTCAGGTCGCCTGGAAACACCATATATTTT. It is translated as CASSLRSPGNTIYF.

The chain couples TRBV5-1 to TRBJ2-7; D possibly corresponds to TRBD1 (6 bases). There are 12 residues in the CDR3. V gave up 7 bases and J gave up 0 bases, with 8 bases separating them. Germline-derived CDR1 and CDR2 are SGHRS and YFSETQ. The CDR3 loop reads CASGQSSYEQYF. The CDR3, as DNA: TGCGCCAGCGGACAGAGCTCCTACGAGCAGTACTTC. The entire variable domain, with the rest obtained from reference TRBV5-1 and TRBJ2-7, is as follows: KAGVTQTPRYLIKTRGQQVTLSCSPISGHRSVSWYQQTPGQGLQFLFEYFSETQRNKGNFPGRFSGRQFSNSRSEMNVSTLELGDSALYLCASGQSSYEQYFGPGTRLTVT.

This clone was seen a handful of times. This chain joins TRBV7-9 and TRBJ2-5; 7 bases line up with TRBD1. This CDR3 is built from 15 residues. The junction had 10 bases not matched to a gene; V was cut back by 4 bases and J by 5 bases. The germline V gene has CDR1 SEHNR and CDR2 FQNEAQ (reference sequence). DNA for the CDR3: TGTGCCAGCAGCTCGGGGACAGCCGAATTTGAGACCCAGTACTTC. Protein product: CASSSGTAEFETQYF.

The chain has TRBV5-1 and TRBJ2-3; 7 bases map to TRBD2. The ends lost 4 bases at V and 5 bases at J; junction bases unmatched: 4. This CDR3 has 13 residues. CDR1 is SGHRS, CDR2 YFSETQ, per germline. The CDR3 here is CASSTERGDTQYF. CDR3 coding DNA: TGCGCCAGCAGCACCGAGCGGGGAGATACGCAGTATTTT.

The chain links TRBV7-6 to TRBJ2-1, with D maybe TRBD2 (7 bases). The CDR3 extends over 17 amino acids. The V end was cut by 3 bases, the J end by 2 bases, with 17 bases between. CDR1 is SGHVS, CDR2 FNYEAQ, per germline. In DNA, the CDR3 is TGTGCCAGCAGCTTTAGCATGTTCGGGGGGCCCTACAATGAGCAGTTCTTC. This encodes CASSFSMFGGPYNEQFF. The full variable domain, completed using reference TRBV7-6 and TRBJ2-1, is GAGVSQSPRYKVTKRGQDVALRCDPISGHVSLYWYRQALGQGPEFLTYFNYEAQQDKSGLPNDRFSAERPEGSISTLTIQRTEQRDSAMYRCASSFSMFGGPYNEQFFGPGTRLTVL.

This clone turned up a few times. The rearrangement uses TRBV6-6 and TRBJ1-5, with TRBD1 as a possible D gene (6 bases). This CDR3 is built from 14 residues. CDR1 is MNHNY, CDR2 SVGAGI, per germline (reference sequence). V lost 6 bases to trimming and J lost 3 bases, with 12 bases between them. CDR3: CASRPRDTNQPQHF. DNA of the CDR3: TGTGCCAGCAGACCGAGGGACACCAATCAGCCCCAGCATTTT.

The V and J genes are TRBV28 and TRBJ2-2, with D tentatively TRBD1 (6 bases). The ends were cut back, 6 bases at V and 5 bases at J, with 13 bases in the middle. Germline V lookup: CDR1 MDHEN, CDR2 SYDVKM. There are 14 residues in the CDR3. CDR3 coding DNA: TGTGCCAGCAGGATGGGGACATCAACCGGGGAGCTGTTTTTT. This translates into CASRMGTSTGELFF.

V usage is TRBV28 and J usage is TRBJ2-7; 9 bases fit TRBD1. The CDR3 is 14 amino acids. With 4 bases clipped from V and 6 bases from J, the junction kept 7 bases outside the gene matches. Per the germline V gene, CDR1 is MDHEN and CDR2 is SYDVKM. The CDR3: CASSSGQGSSEQYV. In DNA form, the CDR3 reads TGTGCCAGCAGTTCGGGACAGGGATCTTCCGAGCAGTACGTC.

The rearrangement uses TRBV10-1 and TRBJ2-1, with 8 bases matching TRBD2. V shed 3 bases, J shed 1 base, and the junction held 8 bases outside the gene matches. CDR3 length equals 17 residues. Germline values: CDR1 WNHNN, CDR2 SYGVQD (reference sequence). CDR3 region: CASSDRRGGQSYNEQFF. CDR3 nucleotides: TGCGCCAGCAGTGATCGCCGGGGGGGCCAATCCTACAATGAGCAGTTCTTC.

This clone was seen more than once but under ten times. The genes are TRBV28 and TRBJ1-2; 9 bases align to TRBD1. CDR1 MDHEN and CDR2 SYDVKM come from the germline V gene. The V and J ends lost 6 bases and 7 bases, in that order; junction bases with no gene match: 6. This CDR3 comprises 13 residues. As DNA, the CDR3 is TGTGCCAGCAGCCTTGGACAGGGGCTTGGCTACACCTTC. Its protein product is CASSLGQGLGYTF.

The chain employs TRBV2 and TRBJ2-7, with 14 bases aligning to TRBD2. CDR1 and CDR2 from the germline V gene are SNHLY and FYNNEI. The CDR3 extends over 14 amino acids. V gave up 6 bases and J gave up 4 bases; unmatched junction bases: 2. The CDR3 spells CASRGTSGGYEQYV. In DNA, the CDR3 is TGTGCCAGCAGGGGGACTAGCGGGGGTTACGAGCAGTACGTC.

The chain links TRBV4-1 to TRBJ1-1; 9 nucleotides agree with TRBD1. This CDR3 comprises 14 residues. From germline, CDR1 is MGHRA and CDR2 YSYEKL. Trimming removed 1 base from V and 5 bases from J; junction bases left unmatched: 2. CDR3 sequence (DNA): TGCGCCAGCAGCCAAGGGGACAGGGAAACTGAAGCTTTCTTT. The encoded protein is CASSQGDRETEAFF.

The chain recombines TRBV9 with TRBJ2-7; D is perhaps TRBD1 (6 bases). V lost 4 bases and J lost 1, with 12 bases in between. Germline V gives CDR1 SGDLS, CDR2 YYNGEE. The CDR3 consists of 14 residues. The CDR3 DNA follows: TGTGCCAGCAGCCCCGGACAGAGTTCCTACGAGCAGTACGTC. It is translated as CASSPGQSSYEQYV.

The chain uses TRBV6-5 and TRBJ2-5; no definite D call. Trimming stripped 3 bases from V and 1 base from J, with 9 bases between. Germline values: CDR1 MNHEY, CDR2 SVGAGI. CDR3 size: 14 residues. CDR3 in DNA: TGTGCCAGCAGTTATCGGTCATTCCAAGAGACCCAGTACTTC. This codes for CASSYRSFQETQYF.